This T cell receptor (beta chain) was sequenced during a study of blood T cell repertoires in COVID-19. Study-wide context: Samples came from the United States, Italy and Spain, spanning acute and convalescent COVID-19.

In the original analysis: Reference gene primer amplification in the assay estimated nucleated cell counts. Sequencing was performed with immunoSEQ multiplex PCR; in TCRdb, only in-frame clones are kept and a portion is missing. That table gives V, J and clone size, and the DNA gave D and trimming. The table records a few hundred thousand clones, roughly four fifths of them present only once. V shed 0 bases and J shed 3 bases, with 11 bases lying between them. The CDR3 runs to 15 residues. Germline CDR1 LGHDT, CDR2 YNNKEL (reference sequence). This clone has at least ten counts. This TCR came from a human donor with acute or convalescent COVID-19. The donor label of this sample is uncertain. Sequencing input: peripheral blood. This chain connects TRBV3-1 (or the pseudogene TRBV3-2) to TRBJ1-1; maybe TRBD1 (5 bases). The CDR3 loop is CASSQDVWGDTEAFF. The CDR3 DNA reads as TGTGCCAGCAGCCAAGACGTATGGGGGGACACTGAAGCTTTCTTT.